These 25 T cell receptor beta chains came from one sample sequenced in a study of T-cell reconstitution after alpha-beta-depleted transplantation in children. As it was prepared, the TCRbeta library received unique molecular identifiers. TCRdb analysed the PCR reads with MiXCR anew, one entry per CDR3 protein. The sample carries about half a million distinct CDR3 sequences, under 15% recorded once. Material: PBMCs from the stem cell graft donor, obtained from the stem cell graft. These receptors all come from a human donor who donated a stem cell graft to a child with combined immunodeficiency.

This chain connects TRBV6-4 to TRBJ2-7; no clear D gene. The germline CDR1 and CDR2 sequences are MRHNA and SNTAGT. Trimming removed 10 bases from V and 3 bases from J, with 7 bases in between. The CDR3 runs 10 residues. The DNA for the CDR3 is TGTGCCATGAGTGACTACGAGCAGTACTTC. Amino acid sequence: CAMSDYEQYF.

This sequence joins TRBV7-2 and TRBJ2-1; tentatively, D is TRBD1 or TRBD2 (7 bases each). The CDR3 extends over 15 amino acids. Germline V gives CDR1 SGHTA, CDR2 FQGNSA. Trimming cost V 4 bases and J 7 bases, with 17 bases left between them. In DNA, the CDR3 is TGTGCCAGCAGCTGGGCAGGGGGGGCCGATAATGAGCAGTTCTTC. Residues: CASSWAGGADNEQFF.

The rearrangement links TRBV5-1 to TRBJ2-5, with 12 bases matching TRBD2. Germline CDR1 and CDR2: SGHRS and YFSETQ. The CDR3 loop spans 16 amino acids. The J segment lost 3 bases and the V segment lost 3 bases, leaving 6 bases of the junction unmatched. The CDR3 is CASSSQWTSGEETQYF. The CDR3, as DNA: TGCGCCAGCAGCTCTCAATGGACTAGCGGGGAAGAGACCCAGTACTTC.

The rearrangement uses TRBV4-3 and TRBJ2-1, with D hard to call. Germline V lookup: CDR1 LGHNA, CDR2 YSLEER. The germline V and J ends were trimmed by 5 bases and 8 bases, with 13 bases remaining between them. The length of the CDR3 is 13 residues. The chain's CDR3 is CASSAPQSDEQFF. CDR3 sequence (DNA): TGCGCCAGCAGCGCCCCCCAATCGGATGAGCAGTTCTTC.

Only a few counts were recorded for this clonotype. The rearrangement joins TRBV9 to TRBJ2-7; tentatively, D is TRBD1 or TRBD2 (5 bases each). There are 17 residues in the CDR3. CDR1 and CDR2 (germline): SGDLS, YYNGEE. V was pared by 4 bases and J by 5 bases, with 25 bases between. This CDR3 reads CASSPPEMRGLPNEQYF. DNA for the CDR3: TGTGCCAGCAGCCCCCCCGAAATGAGGGGCCTACCCAACGAGCAGTACTTC.

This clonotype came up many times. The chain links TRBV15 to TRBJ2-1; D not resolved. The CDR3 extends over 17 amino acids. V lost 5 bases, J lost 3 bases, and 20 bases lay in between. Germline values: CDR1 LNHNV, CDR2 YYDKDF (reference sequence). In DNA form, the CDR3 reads TGTGCCACCAGCCCAGAACGGGTTCCCTTTATCTACAATGAGCAGTTCTTC. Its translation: CATSPERVPFIYNEQFF.

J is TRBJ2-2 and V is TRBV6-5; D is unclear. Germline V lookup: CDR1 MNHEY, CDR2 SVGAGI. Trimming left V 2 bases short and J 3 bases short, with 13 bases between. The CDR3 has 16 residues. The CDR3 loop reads CASSYTSGPYTGELFF. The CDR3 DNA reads TGTGCCAGCAGTTACACTTCCGGGCCCTACACCGGGGAGCTGTTTTTT.

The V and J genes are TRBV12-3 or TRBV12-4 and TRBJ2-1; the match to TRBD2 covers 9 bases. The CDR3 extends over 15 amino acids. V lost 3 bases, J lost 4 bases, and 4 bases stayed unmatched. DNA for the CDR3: TGTGCCAGCAGTTTTGGCGGGGGGGGTTACAATGAGCAGTTCTTC. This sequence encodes CASSFGGGGYNEQFF.

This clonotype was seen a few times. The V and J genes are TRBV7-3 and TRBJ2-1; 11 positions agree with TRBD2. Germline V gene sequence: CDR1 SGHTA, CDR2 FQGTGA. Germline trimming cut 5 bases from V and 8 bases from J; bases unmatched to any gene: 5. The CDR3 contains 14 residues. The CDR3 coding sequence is TGTGCCAGCAGCCTTAGCGGGGGGGCAGATGAGCAGTTCTTC. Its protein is CASSLSGGADEQFF.

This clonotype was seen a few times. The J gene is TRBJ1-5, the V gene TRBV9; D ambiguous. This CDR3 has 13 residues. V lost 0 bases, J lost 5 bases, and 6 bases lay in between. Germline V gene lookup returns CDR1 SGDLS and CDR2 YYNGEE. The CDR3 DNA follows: TGTGCCAGCAGCGTAGAACTAGATCAGCCCCAGCATTTT. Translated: CASSVELDQPQHF.

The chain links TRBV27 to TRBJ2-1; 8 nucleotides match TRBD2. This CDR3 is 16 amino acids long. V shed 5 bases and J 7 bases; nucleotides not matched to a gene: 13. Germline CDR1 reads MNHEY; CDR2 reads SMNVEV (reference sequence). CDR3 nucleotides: TGTGCCAGCAGTCCCCTTAACGGGAGGGCCAGGAATGAGCAGTTCTTC. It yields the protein CASSPLNGRARNEQFF.

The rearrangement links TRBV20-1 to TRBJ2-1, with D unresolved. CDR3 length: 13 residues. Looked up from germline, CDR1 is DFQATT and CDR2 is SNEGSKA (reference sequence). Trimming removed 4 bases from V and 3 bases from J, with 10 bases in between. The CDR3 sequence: CSAIPTHYNEQFF. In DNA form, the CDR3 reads TGCAGTGCTATCCCGACACACTACAATGAGCAGTTCTTC.

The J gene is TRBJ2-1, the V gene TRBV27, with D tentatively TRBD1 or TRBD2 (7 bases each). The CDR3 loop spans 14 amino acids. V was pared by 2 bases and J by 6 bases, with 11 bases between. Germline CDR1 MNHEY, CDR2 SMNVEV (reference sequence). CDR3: CASSLQGGPNEQFF. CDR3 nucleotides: TGTGCCAGCAGTTTACAGGGGGGGCCCAATGAGCAGTTCTTC.

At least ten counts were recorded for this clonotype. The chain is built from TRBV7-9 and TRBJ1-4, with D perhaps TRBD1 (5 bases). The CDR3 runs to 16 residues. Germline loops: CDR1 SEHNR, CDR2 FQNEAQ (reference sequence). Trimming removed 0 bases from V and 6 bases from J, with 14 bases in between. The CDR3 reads CASSLADSVVHEKLFF. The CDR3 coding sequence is TGTGCCAGCAGCTTAGCCGACAGCGTGGTTCATGAAAAACTGTTTTTT.

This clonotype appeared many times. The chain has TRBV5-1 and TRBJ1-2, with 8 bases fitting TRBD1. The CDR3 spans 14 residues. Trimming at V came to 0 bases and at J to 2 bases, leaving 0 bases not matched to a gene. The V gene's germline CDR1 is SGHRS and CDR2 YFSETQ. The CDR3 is CASSLGTGNYGYTF. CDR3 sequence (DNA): TGCGCCAGCAGCTTGGGGACAGGGAACTATGGCTACACCTTC.

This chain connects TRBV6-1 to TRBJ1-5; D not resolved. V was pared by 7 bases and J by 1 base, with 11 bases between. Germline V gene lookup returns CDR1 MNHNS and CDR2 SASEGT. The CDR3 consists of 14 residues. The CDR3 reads CASKAGVSNQPQHF. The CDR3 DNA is TGTGCCAGCAAAGCCGGGGTGAGCAATCAGCCCCAGCATTTT.

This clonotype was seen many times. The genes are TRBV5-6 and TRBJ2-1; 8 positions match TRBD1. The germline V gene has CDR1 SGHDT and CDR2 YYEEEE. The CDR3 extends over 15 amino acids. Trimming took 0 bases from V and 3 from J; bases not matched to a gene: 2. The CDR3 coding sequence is TGTGCCAGCAGCTTGGTGGGACAGGACTACAATGAGCAGTTCTTC. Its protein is CASSLVGQDYNEQFF.

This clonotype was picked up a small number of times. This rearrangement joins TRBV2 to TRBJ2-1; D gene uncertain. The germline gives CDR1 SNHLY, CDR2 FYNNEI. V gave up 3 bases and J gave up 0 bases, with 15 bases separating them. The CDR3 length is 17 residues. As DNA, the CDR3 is TGTGCCAGCAGTGATGCTAAAGGCCGGAGCTCCTACAATGAGCAGTTCTTC. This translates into CASSDAKGRSSYNEQFF.

The CDR3 DNA is TGTGCCAGCAGAGGGACAGGGGCCGAGACCCAGTACTTC. Protein sequence: CASRGTGAETQYF. The chain carries TRBV6-2 or TRBV6-3 and TRBJ2-5, with TRBD1 matching over 10 bases. In germline, CDR1 is MNHEY, CDR2 SVGEGT. This CDR3 is 13 amino acids long. V shed 6 bases, J shed 5 bases, and the junction held 3 bases outside the gene matches.

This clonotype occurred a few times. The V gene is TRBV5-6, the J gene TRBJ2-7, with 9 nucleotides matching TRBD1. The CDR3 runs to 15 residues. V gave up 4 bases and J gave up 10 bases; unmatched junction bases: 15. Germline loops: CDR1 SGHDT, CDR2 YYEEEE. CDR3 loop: CASSEGPGQGTIQYF. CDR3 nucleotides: TGTGCCAGCAGCGAAGGCCCGGGACAGGGCACCATCCAGTACTTC. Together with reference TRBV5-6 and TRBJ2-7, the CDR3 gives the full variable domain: DAGVTQSPTHLIKTRGQQVTLRCSPKSGHDTVSWYQQALGQGPQFIFQYYEEEERQRGNFPDRFSGHQFPNYSSELNVNALLLGDSALYLCASSEGPGQGTIQYFGPGTRLTVT.

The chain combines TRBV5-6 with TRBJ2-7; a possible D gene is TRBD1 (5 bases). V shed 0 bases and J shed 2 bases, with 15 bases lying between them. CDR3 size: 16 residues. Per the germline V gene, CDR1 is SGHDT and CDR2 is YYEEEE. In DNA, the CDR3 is TGTGCCAGCAGCTTGGACGGCACGGACAAAACCTACGAGCAGTACTTC. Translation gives CASSLDGTDKTYEQYF.

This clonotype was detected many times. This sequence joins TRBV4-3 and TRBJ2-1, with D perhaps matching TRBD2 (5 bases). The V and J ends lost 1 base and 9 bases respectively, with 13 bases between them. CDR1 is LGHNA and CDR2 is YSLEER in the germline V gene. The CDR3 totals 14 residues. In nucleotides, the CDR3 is TGCGCCAGCAGCCAAGTGTCAGGAGGAGGTGAGCAGTTCTTC. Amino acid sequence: CASSQVSGGGEQFF.

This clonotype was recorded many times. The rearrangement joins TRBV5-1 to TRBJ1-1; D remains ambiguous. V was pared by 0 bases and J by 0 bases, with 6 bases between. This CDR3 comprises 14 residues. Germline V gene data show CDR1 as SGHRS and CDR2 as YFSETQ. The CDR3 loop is CASSLVPVNTEAFF. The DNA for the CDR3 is TGCGCCAGCAGCTTGGTTCCAGTGAACACTGAAGCTTTCTTT.

The CDR3 here is CASSPFSGTSGYNEQFF. The CDR3 coding sequence is TGTGCCAGCAGCCCCTTCTCCGGGACTAGCGGCTACAATGAGCAGTTCTTC. The chain is built from TRBV4-2 and TRBJ2-1; TRBD2 agrees at 11 bases. The V segment lost 4 bases and the J segment 3 bases; nucleotides outside the gene matches: 8. The CDR3 covers 17 residues. The V gene's germline CDR1 is LGHNA and CDR2 YNFKEQ.

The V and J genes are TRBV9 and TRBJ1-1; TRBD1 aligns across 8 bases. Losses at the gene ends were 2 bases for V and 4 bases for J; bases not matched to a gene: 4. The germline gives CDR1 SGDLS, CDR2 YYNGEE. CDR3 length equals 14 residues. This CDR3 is CASSVHTGGTEAFF. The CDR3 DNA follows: TGTGCCAGCAGCGTCCACACAGGGGGCACTGAAGCTTTCTTT. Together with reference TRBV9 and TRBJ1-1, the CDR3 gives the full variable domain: DSGVTQTPKHLITATGQRVTLRCSPRSGDLSVYWYQQSLDQGLQFLIQYYNGEERAKGNILERFSAQQFPDLHSELNLSSLELGDSALYFCASSVHTGGTEAFFGQGTRLTVV.